This entry lists 26 T cell receptor beta chains sequenced from one sample in a study of cytomegalovirus exposure and HLA in healthy donors. PCR employed 60 Vbeta and 13 Jbeta primers. Only in-frame clones appear in the TCRdb table, and some are missing; sequencing was by immunoSEQ multiplex PCR. The sample yields approximately 190,000 clones, roughly 85% seen once. Sample: PBMCs. Receptors originate from a woman between 18 and 29 years old in good health and CMV-seronegative.

The chain uses TRBV28 and TRBJ2-1, with 12 bases aligning to TRBD2. V dropped 5 bases and J dropped 7; count of bases not matched to a gene: 6. This CDR3 has 15 residues. Germline V gene sequence: CDR1 MDHEN, CDR2 SYDVKM. The CDR3: CASSPSGRARNEQFF. As DNA, the CDR3 is TGTGCCAGCAGTCCTAGCGGGAGGGCCCGTAATGAGCAGTTCTTC.

This clone was recorded a few times. This chain joins TRBV5-1 and TRBJ1-4; D might be TRBD1 (5 bases). Germline loops: CDR1 SGHRS, CDR2 YFSETQ. Between the trimmed V and J ends, which lost 0 bases and 3 bases, there was a span of 6 bases. The CDR3 loop spans 14 amino acids. CDR3 in DNA: TGCGCCAGCAGCTTGGGACAGTCTAATGAAAAACTGTTTTTT. This gives the protein CASSLGQSNEKLFF.

V usage is TRBV6-6 and J usage is TRBJ1-1; TRBD1 matches at 9 bases. Germline V gene sequence: CDR1 MNHNY, CDR2 SVGAGI (reference sequence). This CDR3 contains 13 residues. J gave up 11 bases and V 6 bases, and 10 bases lay outside the gene matches. The CDR3 reads CASSLTGTGNAFF. In nucleotides, the CDR3 is TGTGCCAGCAGCTTGACCGGGACAGGGAATGCTTTCTTT.

The chain joins TRBV11-2 to TRBJ1-3, with TRBD1 as a possible D gene (5 bases). The germline CDR1 and CDR2 sequences are SGHAT and FQNNGV. V lost 5 bases to trimming and J lost 0 bases, with 8 bases between them. The CDR3 runs to 14 residues. The CDR3 loop reads CASSPDISGNTIYF. The CDR3 DNA sequence: TGTGCCAGCAGCCCGGACATCTCTGGAAACACCATATATTTT. Full variable domain (rest looked up from reference TRBV11-2 and TRBJ1-3): EAGVAQSPRYKIIEKRQSVAFWCNPISGHATLYWYQQILGQGPKLLIQFQNNGVVDDSQLPKDRFSAERLKGVDSTLKIQPAKLEDSAVYLCASSPDISGNTIYFGEGSWLTVV.

J is TRBJ1-1 and V is TRBV4-1; unclear D gene. Germline V gene lookup returns CDR1 MGHRA and CDR2 YSYEKL. The CDR3 is made up of 14 amino acids. V was trimmed by 3 bases and J by 1 base, leaving 9 bases between them. The DNA of the CDR3 is TGCGCCAGCAGCCACCTCATAGCGAACACTGAAGCTTTCTTT. Translating gives CASSHLIANTEAFF.

This sequence joins TRBV28 and TRBJ1-1; perhaps TRBD1 as D (6 bases). Germline CDR1 and CDR2: MDHEN and SYDVKM. This CDR3 has 15 residues. Trimming stripped 6 bases from V and 0 bases from J, with 14 bases between. CDR3 residues: CASSNGQTMNTEAFF. The DNA of the CDR3 is TGTGCCAGCAGCAACGGACAGACCATGAACACTGAAGCTTTCTTT.

Only a few counts were recorded for this clone. The chain recombines TRBV6-6 with TRBJ2-7, with 7 bases aligning to TRBD1. The V gene end was trimmed by 5 bases and the J gene end by 3 bases; junction bases not matched to a gene: 10. Germline CDR1 is MNHNY and CDR2 is SVGAGI (reference sequence). The CDR3 spans 15 residues. CDR3 protein: CASSTGGGQSYEQYF. CDR3 coding DNA: TGTGCCAGCAGTACAGGTGGGGGACAGAGCTACGAGCAGTACTTC.

This chain uses TRBV7-9 with TRBJ2-5; D is uncertain. The V end was cut by 3 bases, the J end by 4 bases, with 12 bases between. Looked up from germline, CDR1 is SEHNR and CDR2 is FQNEAQ (reference sequence). CDR3 length: 14 amino acids. As DNA, the CDR3 is TGTGCCAGCAGCTTCCCGCCAGAACGAGAGACCCAGTACTTC. Translation gives CASSFPPERETQYF.

V is TRBV28 and J is TRBJ1-5, with D tentatively TRBD1 (6 bases). Deletions cut 11 bases from V and 2 bases from J, with 25 bases between. Germline CDR1 and CDR2: MDHEN and SYDVKM. This CDR3 has 17 amino acids. The CDR3 DNA sequence: TGTGCCTCCCATCACAGGGAAGGGGCGGTGGGCAATCAGCCCCAGCATTTT. It yields the protein CASHHREGAVGNQPQHF.

The CDR3 DNA sequence: TGTGCCAGCAGTGCACGACAGACTAACTATGGCTACACCTTC. Its protein is CASSARQTNYGYTF. This sequence joins TRBV28 and TRBJ1-2; D possibly corresponds to TRBD1 (5 bases). The CDR3 extends over 14 amino acids. Looked up from germline, CDR1 is MDHEN and CDR2 is SYDVKM. Trimming left V 5 bases short and J 0 bases short, with 10 bases between.

The chain carries TRBV20-1 and TRBJ2-7; 7 nucleotides agree with TRBD1. Germline CDR1 reads DFQATT; CDR2 reads SNEGSKA (reference sequence). The V gene end was trimmed by 6 bases and the J gene end by 3 bases; junction bases not matched to a gene: 2. This CDR3 spans 11 amino acids. CDR3 residues: CSAGTDYEQYF. The CDR3 coding sequence is TGCAGTGCGGGGACAGACTACGAGCAGTACTTC.

The gene calls are TRBV7-2 and TRBJ1-5; D gene uncertain. Germline V gives CDR1 SGHTA, CDR2 FQGNSA. V was pared by 4 bases and J by 1 base, with 17 bases between. This CDR3 is built from 17 residues. For the CDR3, the DNA is TGTGCCAGCAGCTCAGAAGGGCGGGTTGTGAGCAATCAGCCCCAGCATTTT. Translated, it gives CASSSEGRVVSNQPQHF.

The V and J genes are TRBV7-9 and TRBJ2-1, with 13 bases lining up with TRBD2. Trimming removed 5 bases from V and 6 bases from J; junction bases left unmatched: 4. This CDR3 is built from 15 residues. Germline V lookup: CDR1 SEHNR, CDR2 FQNEAQ (reference sequence). The CDR3 DNA is TGTGCCAGCAGCCCGAGGACTAGCGGGGGCAATGAGCAGTTCTTC. It codes for CASSPRTSGGNEQFF.

The V and J genes are TRBV4-3 and TRBJ2-7; 12 bases are shared with TRBD1. The length of the CDR3 is 18 residues. The V gene's germline CDR1 is LGHNA and CDR2 YSLEER. Trimming cost V 2 bases and J 6 bases; bases outside gene matches: 14. CDR3 region: CASSQRLTGDRGHFEQYF. CDR3 coding DNA: TGCGCCAGCAGCCAAAGGCTTACGGGGGACAGGGGGCACTTCGAGCAGTACTTC.

There are a few counts of this clone. The chain uses TRBV27 and TRBJ2-5; 11 positions agree with TRBD1. The CDR3 length is 16 residues. Trimming took 1 base from V and 4 from J; bases not matched to a gene: 5. Per the germline V gene, CDR1 is MNHEY and CDR2 is SMNVEV (reference sequence). The CDR3 DNA reads TGTGCCAGCAGTTTATTTGGGACAGGGGGGAGAGAGACCCAGTACTTC. Amino acids: CASSLFGTGGRETQYF.

The V gene is TRBV7-2, the J gene TRBJ1-2, with 7 bases lining up with TRBD1. The CDR3 is made up of 15 amino acids. The V gene end was trimmed by 1 base and the J gene end by 4 bases; junction bases not matched to a gene: 6. CDR1 is SGHTA and CDR2 is FQGNSA in the germline V gene. CDR3 loop: CASSLGGTEIYGYTF. As DNA, the CDR3 is TGTGCCAGCAGCTTAGGTGGGACAGAGATCTATGGCTACACCTTC. The variable domain in full, completed from reference TRBV7-2 and TRBJ1-2, reads GAGVSQSPSNKVTEKGKDVELRCDPISGHTALYWYRQSLGQGLEFLIYFQGNSAPDKSGLPSDRFSAERTGGSVSTLTIQRTQQEDSAVYLCASSLGGTEIYGYTFGSGTRLTVV.

This chain links TRBV7-9 with TRBJ1-6; D may be TRBD1 (5 bases). The CDR3 sequence is 14 residues long. CDR1 SEHNR and CDR2 FQNEAQ come from the germline V gene (reference sequence). The V and J ends lost 7 bases and 9 bases respectively, with 16 bases between them. The chain's CDR3 is CASTRGGVASPLHF. The CDR3 nucleotides read TGTGCCAGCACCCGGGGAGGGGTGGCTTCACCCCTCCACTTT.

The CDR3 DNA is TGTGCCAGCAGTTACGTTTACAGGGGTTACGAGCAGTACGTC. Amino acid sequence: CASSYVYRGYEQYV. This rearrangement joins TRBV6-6 to TRBJ2-7; 7 bases are shared with TRBD1. The CDR3 totals 14 residues. Per the germline V gene, CDR1 is MNHNY and CDR2 is SVGAGI (reference sequence). After removal of 2 bases from V and 4 bases from J, the junction contained 5 bases not matched to a gene.

The DNA of the CDR3 is TGTGCCAGCAGGTTCTACAGAGCTAATGAAAAACTGTTTTTT. Encoded protein: CASRFYRANEKLFF. This chain links TRBV28 with TRBJ1-4; the D is unclear. Trimming removed 6 bases at V and 3 bases at J, with 11 bases between. The CDR3 has 14 amino acids. The germline CDR1 and CDR2 sequences are MDHEN and SYDVKM.

The J gene is TRBJ1-2, the V gene TRBV27; 8 bases map to TRBD1. Germline values: CDR1 MNHEY, CDR2 SMNVEV (reference sequence). V dropped 2 bases and J dropped 8; count of bases not matched to a gene: 10. The CDR3 is made up of 15 amino acids. CDR3 residues: CASSLGLDRGGGYTF. CDR3 DNA sequence: TGTGCCAGCAGTTTAGGCCTCGACAGGGGTGGAGGCTACACCTTC.

This chain uses TRBV5-5 with TRBJ2-7; 7 bases are shared with TRBD2. Trimming cost V 4 bases and J 3 bases; bases outside gene matches: 7. Per germline, CDR1 SGHKS and CDR2 YYEKEE (reference sequence). The CDR3 length is 14 residues. The CDR3: CASSPGTTFYEQYF. In DNA form, the CDR3 reads TGTGCCAGCAGCCCCGGGACTACTTTCTACGAGCAGTACTTC.

With respect to this clone: The sample holds other DNA sequences that translate to the same CDR3. The chain is built from TRBV5-1 and TRBJ1-1, with a weak D call TRBD1 (6 bases). Trimming shortened V by 0 bases and J by 2 bases, and 8 bases separated the two germline ends. Germline lookup yields CDR1 SGHRS and CDR2 YFSETQ. This CDR3 is 14 amino acids long. The chain's CDR3 is CASSLDRANTEAFF. CDR3 coding DNA: TGCGCCAGCAGCTTGGACAGGGCAAACACTGAAGCTTTCTTT.

The CDR3 here is CASSLQGYNSPLHF. The CDR3 region has the DNA TGTGCCAGCAGCTTACAGGGTTATAATTCACCCCTCCACTTT. The chain joins TRBV7-2 to TRBJ1-6; tentatively, D is TRBD1 (5 bases). The germline V and J ends were trimmed by 2 bases and 4 bases, with 6 bases remaining between them. This CDR3 comprises 14 residues. Germline V gives CDR1 SGHTA, CDR2 FQGNSA.

Only a few counts were recorded for this clone. This chain links TRBV6-5 with TRBJ2-2; D might be TRBD1 (5 bases). Germline V lookup: CDR1 MNHEY, CDR2 SVGAGI. V was pared by 1 base and J by 5 bases, with 8 bases between. This CDR3 is 14 amino acids long. The CDR3 sequence: CASSYLTETGELFF. CDR3 bases: TGTGCCAGCAGTTACTTGACAGAGACCGGGGAGCTGTTTTTT.

This clone was seen once. The gene calls are TRBV5-1 and TRBJ2-5, with 8 bases identical to TRBD2. With 0 bases clipped from V and 1 base from J, the junction kept 8 bases outside the gene matches. Looked up from germline, CDR1 is SGHRS and CDR2 is YFSETQ. The CDR3 loop spans 17 amino acids. The CDR3 DNA reads as TGCGCCAGCAGCTTGGCCAAGACGGGAGGGTTCCAAGAGACCCAGTACTTC. Amino acid sequence: CASSLAKTGGFQETQYF.

The CDR3 here is CASSQESTGHVYNEQFF. The CDR3, as DNA: TGCGCCAGCAGCCAAGAATCTACGGGACATGTGTACAATGAGCAGTTCTTC. The chain joins TRBV4-3 to TRBJ2-1, with a tentative D call TRBD1 (6 bases). There are 17 residues in the CDR3. Germline CDR1 and CDR2: LGHNA and YSLEER. Trimming removed 0 bases at V and 4 bases at J, with 16 bases between.